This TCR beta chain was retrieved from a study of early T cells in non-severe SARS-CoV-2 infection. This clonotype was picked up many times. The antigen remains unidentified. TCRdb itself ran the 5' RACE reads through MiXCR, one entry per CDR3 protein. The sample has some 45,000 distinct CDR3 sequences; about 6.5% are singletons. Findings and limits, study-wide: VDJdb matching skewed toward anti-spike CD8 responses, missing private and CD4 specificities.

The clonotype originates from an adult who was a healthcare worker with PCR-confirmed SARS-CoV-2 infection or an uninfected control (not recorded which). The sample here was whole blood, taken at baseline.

The CDR3 reads CSARNRLAGPTLETQYF. For the CDR3, the DNA is TGCAGTGCTAGGAACAGACTAGCGGGACCCACGTTGGAGACCCAGTACTTC. V usage is TRBV20-1 and J usage is TRBJ2-5; 11 nucleotides align to TRBD2. The length of the CDR3 is 17 residues. J gave up 5 bases and V 3 bases, and 14 bases lay outside the gene matches. Germline assignment: CDR1 DFQATT and CDR2 SNEGSKA (reference sequence).